This TCR beta chain was identified in a study of T cell responses to AZD1222 COVID-19 vaccine (dated by TCRdb to the early 2020s). For the wider study: Because spike-specific TCR depth and breadth did not differ between the two schedules, AZD1222 recipients who got a second dose at roughly 4 weeks were pooled with those who got a second dose at roughly 12 weeks. Trial participants were enrolled into age subgroups of 18-55, 56-69 and 70-plus years, which contained 148, 28 and 57 TCR-sequenced participants, respectively. TCR sequencing was performed for 230 to 250 trial participants, of whom around 200 were given two doses of AZD1222 and 26 were given two doses of MenACWY control vaccine.

The CDR3 regions of human TCRbeta chains were subjected to immunosequencing. Per the authors' processing: TCRs in the repertoires were compared against a reference library of SARS-CoV-2-specific TCRs that had been generated with the MIRA antigen-specificity platform. Breadth meant the fraction of unique TCRs that were SARS-CoV-2-associated, whereas depth meant the fraction of total T cells that were SARS-CoV-2-associated. Each spike-specific TCR was assigned to its reactive spike region and to a CD4 or CD8 class using the MIRA data. Log10-transformed breadth and depth values were compared by one-way ANOVA with Sidak's multiple comparisons tests. The table comes from immuneACCESS by way of TCRdb, which keeps in-frame sequences with V and J called. Part of the clones is missing from these tables; in studies checked, under half for an unresolved V gene and the rest for unknown reasons. The V and J calls and clone size are taken from that table; D and trimming were inferred from the DNA. This sample holds around 130,000 clones; roughly 93% were observed only once. The ten largest make up roughly 0.96% of the sample.

This specimen's time point label, per the study, means: baseline before first vaccination. The vaccinee samples were drawn from two UK trials, COV001 and COV002, one of which was a single-blind randomized controlled phase 2/3 trial testing AZD1222 (ChAdOx1 nCoV-19) in healthy adults. For TCRbeta chain sequencing, PBMC samples from trial participants were taken at day 0 and at day 28 after the second dose. Trimming costs V 5 bases and J 15 bases, and their ends lie 14 bases apart. Per the germline V gene (reference sequence), LNHDA is the CDR1 and SQIVND is the CDR2. From cysteine to phenylalanine, the CDR3 is 12 amino acids long. The retained sequence is limited to the CDR3, 36 bases, with the frame set at the first base. Note on this clone: What antigen it recognizes has not been identified. Per-base qualities were not stored, and no clone one base away is much larger.

Results and caveats for the whole study, not just this receptor: Conclusions about previously exposed vaccinees are limited, since just five or six AZD1222 recipients were seropositive for SARS-CoV-2 at baseline. Reportedly, close to half of the unique spike-specific TCRs recognized epitopes lying outside the regions that are mutated in the B.1.351 and B.1.1.7 variants. Most participants were white British and females outnumbered males, and the authors suggested that clonal diversity may have been underestimated. The 56-69-year group was small, and its depth increase did not reach significance, likely because of low power. The whole spike protein was spanned by vaccine-associated CD4 TCRs, and dominant responses were seen in regions 160-218 and 743-854. Spike-specific TCR breadth and depth rose significantly after two AZD1222 doses compared with day 0 and with MenACWY recipients. Because no day 14 peak-response samples were available, the repertoires could be characterized only after the peak T cell response.

The chain employs TRBV19 and TRBJ1-6, with the D gene not clear enough to name. This TCR derives from an adult in good health. The source was peripheral blood, collected on day 0 of AZD1222 vaccination. In nucleotides, the sequence is TGTGCCAGTAGTGTGATCCCCGATTACCTCCACTTT. This encodes CASSVIPDYLHF.